The clone carrying this T cell receptor (beta chain) was seen many times. Its antigen is not identified. This CDR3 fails to terminate in the conserved phenylalanine or tryptophan, so it likely reflects a read error. This entry belongs to a study of T cells in Graves' hyperthyroidism and ophthalmopathy. Duration under 3 months, a NOSPECS grade of at least 4, and a Clinical Activity Score of at least 3 characterized the ophthalmopathy patients. Uncontrolled infections, other autoimmune diseases, pregnancy or lactation led to exclusion of patients. This CDR3 has 17 amino acids. The germline V and J ends were trimmed by 4 bases and 0 bases, with 18 bases remaining between them. Germline CDR1 and CDR2: MNHEY and SVGEGT. Whole-study results and caveats: Separation of ophthalmopathy from stable hyperthyroidism was achieved by a 13 V-J model.

Amplification of TCR beta CDR3 regions used RNA as the template. The HTBI primer set was used in a first-round RT-PCR of the TCR CDR3. MiXCR, applied by TCRdb to the multiplex PCR reads, yields one record per CDR3 protein. The sample carries 400,000 to 600,000 distinct CDR3 sequences, more than 15% recorded once. Specimen: blood. The rearrangement links TRBV6-2 or TRBV6-3 to TRBJ1-1; D is uncertain. This receptor was identified in a woman in her twenties or thirties with Graves' ophthalmopathy. DNA of the CDR3: TGTGCCAGCAGTTTCAAGGGCTTAATCGACCTGAACACTGAAGCTTTCCTT. This sequence encodes CASSFKGLIDLNTEAFL.